Here is one T cell receptor beta chain with its context. Its target is not known. The CDR3 consists of 13 residues. With 2 bases removed from V and 4 bases from J, the gap between germline ends came to 9 bases. The V gene's germline CDR1 is MNHEY and CDR2 SVGEGT. This entry belongs to a study of T cells in Graves' hyperthyroidism and ophthalmopathy. There were TCR beta CDR3 regions amplified from RNA transcripts. An initial round of RT-PCR targeting the TCR CDR3 relied on the HTBI primer set. One entry per CDR3 protein, called by TCRdb with MiXCR from the multiplex PCR reads. Of around 600,000 distinct CDR3 sequences listed, 11% to 15% are singletons. This sample holds PBMCs from 10 ml fresh peripheral blood. General observations from the study: A median about 6 months before onset, the model predicted ophthalmopathy.

The rearrangement uses TRBV6-2 or TRBV6-3 and TRBJ2-7; possibly TRBD2 for D (6 bases). The TCR was taken from a woman between 18 and 29 years old with Graves' ophthalmopathy. The specimen was blood. CDR3 sequence: CASSYNGGYEQYF. The CDR3 DNA sequence: TGTGCCAGCAGTTACAATGGGGGGTACGAGCAGTACTTC.